This TCR beta chain was captured in a study of T cells in Graves' hyperthyroidism and ophthalmopathy. General observations from the study: Most clonotypes expanded in the thyroid (above 0.001) were also present in blood.

Turning to this clonotype: Antigen: not known.

CDR3 size: 18 residues. Looked up from germline, CDR1 is SEHNR and CDR2 is FQNEAQ (reference sequence). The junction had 11 bases not matched to a gene; V was cut back by 1 base and J by 0 bases. Over 18 months, lack of ophthalmopathy progression marked Graves' hyperthyroidism as stable. Newly diagnosed hyperthyroidism patients aged 18 to 65 years had disease lasting under 2 months. Orbital computed tomography and thyroid ultrasound, together with serum TRAb and thyroxine and clinical symptoms, were used for diagnoses. The investigators amplified TCR beta CDR3 regions from RNA transcripts. The HTBI primer set drove a first-round RT-PCR of the TCR CDR3. A single record per CDR3 protein comes from TCRdb applying MiXCR to the multiplex PCR reads. The data contain over 90,000 distinct CDR3 sequences, roughly 44% of them singletons.

The rearrangement links TRBV7-9 to TRBJ2-7, with 8 bases lining up with TRBD1. The sample was blood. The receptor was derived from a man aged 40-50 years with Graves' hyperthyroidism. The CDR3, as DNA: TGTGCCAGCAGCTTAGTGGGGACAGGTGGCTTTAGCTCCTACGAGCAGTACTTC. Protein product: CASSLVGTGGFSSYEQYF.